This TCR beta chain came from a study of T-cell memory formation after mild COVID-19 (dated by TCRdb to about 2021). For the wider study: TCR sequence clusters from the two donors were found to be largely donor specific. Two young, previously healthy adult volunteers, one female and one male, were included in the cohort. In two donors, T-cell clones that expanded and contracted after mild COVID-19 were tracked by sequencing TCRalpha and TCRbeta repertoires over time.

PBMCs were isolated by Ficoll-Paque density gradient centrifugation. TCRdb names Illumina NovaSeq 6000 as the instrument used. Using 5'RACE with constant-segment primers, TCRalpha and TCRbeta cDNA libraries were constructed, with sample barcodes and unique molecular identifiers added in the process. Trizol reagent was used to extract RNA from every sample. Amplification of the libraries took two PCR steps, and the second step added a second sample barcode plus Illumina TruSeq adapters. The libraries were sequenced on an Illumina NovaSeq using 2 x 150 bp paired-end reads. The study's processing was this. With migec v1.2.7, reads were demultiplexed and then collapsed into UMI-guided consensus sequences. With mixcr v2.1.11, UMI consensuses were aligned to TRA and TRB V and J templates and assembled into clonotypes. A clonotype was counted as expanded or contracted only when both edgeR and NoisET called the clonotype significant, with the noise models trained on biological replicates. For edgeR calls, a false discovery rate-adjusted p below 0.01 and a log2 fold-change threshold of 1 were applied. As an exploratory analysis of dynamics, PCA with hierarchical clustering was applied to max-normalized trajectories of the 1000 most abundant clonotypes. The CD4 or CD8 phenotype of responding clones was assigned using the separately sequenced CD4+ and CD8+ repertoires. Through fastp at Q25 and MiXCR, TCRdb rebuilt clones from the public reads, retaining in-frame beta chains. Rows are unified per CDR3 protein, each entry keeping the most common DNA and genes. The V and J calls come from TCRdb's annotation, not from the publication. The sample table records some 300,000 distinct CDR3 sequences; more than 20% of these occur just once. 21% of the sample is taken by the ten largest.

On this clonotype: Its cognate antigen has yet to be identified. No per-base quality is available; no much larger clone lies one base away.

The paper's findings and limits, for the study overall: Clones contracting from day 15 to 85 had balanced CD4/CD8 phenotypes, while a second wave expanding from day 15 to 37 was biased towards CD4+. Some responding clones were found in pre-infection memory, which suggests that pre-existing cross-reactive memory T cells took part in the SARS-CoV-2 response. Whether the second-wave clones peaking on day 37 were SARS-CoV-2 specific was not confirmed. Only a couple of mild cases were covered by the study, and larger cohorts that include severe cases with pre-infection samples were considered necessary. Contracting CD4+ clones were located mainly in the CM and EM memory subsets, whereas CD8+ clones were found to be enriched in EMRA.

The clonotype originates from a man aged 18 to 30 who had mild COVID-19 (a few samples of this study predate the infection). The sample titles of this study are shuffled in the database, so cell type and time point are left out; the donor was told from shared clones. The sample was PBMCs or a T cell subset sorted from them (not recorded which).

The DNA sequence reads TGCGCCAGCAGCCAAGTGACAGGGATATACGAGCAGTACTTC. Protein translation: CASSQVTGIYEQYF. The rearrangement joined TRBV4-1 to TRBJ2-7; the junction holds 7 bases that match TRBD1. The CDR3 goes from the cysteine to the phenylalanine over 14 residues. Of the read, only the CDR3 DNA is kept; its 42 bases are in frame from base 1. The CDR1 and CDR2 encoded by the germline V gene are MGHRA and YSYEKL. Trimming removed 1 base from V and 4 bases from J; the gene matches leave 4 bases unexplained.